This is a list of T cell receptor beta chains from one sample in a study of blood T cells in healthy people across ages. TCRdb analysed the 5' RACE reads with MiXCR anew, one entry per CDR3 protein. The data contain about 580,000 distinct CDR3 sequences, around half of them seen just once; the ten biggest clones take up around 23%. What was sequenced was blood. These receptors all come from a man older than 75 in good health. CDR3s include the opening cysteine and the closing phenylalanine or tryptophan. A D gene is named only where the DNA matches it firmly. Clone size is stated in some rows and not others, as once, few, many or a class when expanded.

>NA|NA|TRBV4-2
CASSLAVGGIQETQYF
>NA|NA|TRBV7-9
CAKPRDSGELFF
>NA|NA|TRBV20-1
CSEHRPYEQYF
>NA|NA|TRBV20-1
CSAIRETQYF
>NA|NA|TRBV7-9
CASSFLGYTEAFF
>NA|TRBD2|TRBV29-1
CSVAEGLAGMEQFF
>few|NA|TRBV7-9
CASSLRDRLIETQYF
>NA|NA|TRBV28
CASSPAGTQEAFF
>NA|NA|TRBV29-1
CSVRPGSSYEQYF
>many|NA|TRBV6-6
CASSWGNRDEQYF
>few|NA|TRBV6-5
CASRPSAGRTEAFF
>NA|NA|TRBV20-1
CSAFAGNTEAFF
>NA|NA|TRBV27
CASSGLQSSTEAFF
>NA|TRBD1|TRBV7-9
CASSSSGTGGNEQYF
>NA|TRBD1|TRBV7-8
CASSPTGGYEQYF
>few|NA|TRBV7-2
CASSTLSRLGSYEQYF
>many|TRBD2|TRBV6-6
CARRTLAGSTDTQYF
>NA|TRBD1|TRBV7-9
CASSWTGGGGYTF
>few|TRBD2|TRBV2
CASRSGASYNEQFF
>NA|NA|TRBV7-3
CASSFAGSSTDTQYF
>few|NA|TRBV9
CASSVATSRETQYF
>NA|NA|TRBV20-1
CSAQHQETQYF
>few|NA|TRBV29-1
CSGRGGMNTEAFF
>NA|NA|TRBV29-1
CSVSGGSGPMKTQYF
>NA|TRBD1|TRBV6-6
CASSDSQGAEAFF
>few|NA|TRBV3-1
CASGDLGHNSPLHF
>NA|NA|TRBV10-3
CAISQGRENIQYF
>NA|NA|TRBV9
CASSEGPSEGDTQYF
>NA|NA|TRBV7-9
CAGSLGAGKREKLFF
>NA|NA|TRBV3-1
CASSQGGFYNEQFF
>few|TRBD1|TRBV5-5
CASSAAGQLNSPLHF
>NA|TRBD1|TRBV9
CASSPRTGGAISGANVLTF